This is a list of T cell receptor beta chains from one sample in a study of blood T cell repertoires in COVID-19. Assay used: immunoSEQ multiplex PCR; TCRdb lists only in-frame clones, some missing. The profile covers around 320,000 clones, with 75% to 90% appearing a single time and less than 2.5% taken by the ten largest. The material sequenced was peripheral blood. The receptors were gathered from a man between 18 and 35 years old with active or convalescent COVID-19. Both conserved end residues are part of each CDR3. Fields, in order: J gene, V gene, D gene, clone size, CDR3 DNA, CDR3 protein. The D gene is left open where the match is weak. Part of the rows lack a size; the others show once, few, many or a class for expanded clones.

>TRBJ2-1|TRBV5-6|-|few
TGTGCCAGCAGCTGGGGACTGGGGGTGAGGGAGCAGTTCTTC
CASSWGLGVREQFF
>TRBJ2-5|TRBV4-3|-|-
TGCGCCAGCAGCCAAGATCTGGGAGTAGAGACCCAGTACTTC
CASSQDLGVETQYF
>TRBJ2-2|TRBV29-1|TRBD2|-
TGCAGCGCAGGGAGGGTTCGAGCGGGAGGGCCGAGGGCCGGGGAGCTGTTTTTT
CSAGRVRAGGPRAGELFF
>TRBJ2-7|TRBV2|TRBD1|-
TGTGCCAGCAGTGCACAGGGGGCGCGAACGAACGAGCAGTACTTC
CASSAQGARTNEQYF
>TRBJ2-3|TRBV27|TRBD2|-
TGTGCCAGCCAACAAGGCTTTGGGGGGGCAGATACGCAGTATTTT
CASQQGFGGADTQYF
>TRBJ2-7|TRBV19|TRBD1|-
TGTGCCAGTAGTCCGGGACAGGGGCCCTCCTACGAGCAGTACTTC
CASSPGQGPSYEQYF
>TRBJ1-5|TRBV7-2|TRBD1|-
TGTGCCAGCAGCTTAGTCGCAGGGGGAAGTTTTCAGCCCCAGCATTTT
CASSLVAGGSFQPQHF
>TRBJ2-5|TRBV20-1|-|-
TGCAGTGCTAGGGGCAGGGAGACCCAGTACTTC
CSARGRETQYF
>TRBJ2-7|TRBV7-2|TRBD2|-
TGTGCCAGCAGCTTAGAAGCGGGAGGGCACGAGCAGTACTTC
CASSLEAGGHEQYF
>TRBJ2-5|TRBV12-3/TRBV12-4|-|-
TGTGCCAGCAGTAAACCAAACTGGGAGACCCAGTACTTC
CASSKPNWETQYF
>TRBJ1-1|TRBV10-1|-|-
TGCGCCAGCAGTCCGACAGGTTTCGACACTGAAGCTTTCTTT
CASSPTGFDTEAFF
>TRBJ1-1|TRBV6-5|-|once
TGTGCCAGCAGTTATTGGCAGGGAATAAGTGAAGCTTTCTTT
CASSYWQGISEAFF
>TRBJ2-1|TRBV20-1|-|-
TGCAGTGCTAGTTGGAGGTTGCGGCCCTACAATGAGCAGTTCTTC
CSASWRLRPYNEQFF
>TRBJ1-1|TRBV2|-|-
TGTGCCAGCCGATGGGACATCCGAACAAGTGAAGCTTTCTTT
CASRWDIRTSEAFF
>TRBJ1-2|TRBV3-1/TRBV3-2|-|-
TGTGCCAGCAGCCGACAAGTAGGTGTAGGCTACACCTTC
CASSRQVGVGYTF
>TRBJ2-7|TRBV18|-|once
TGTGCCAGCTCACCCTCTATTGGTACCTACGAGCAGTACTTC
CASSPSIGTYEQYF